This T cell receptor (beta chain) was sequenced for a study of patients and donors after allogeneic stem cell transplantation. This clonotype was seen more than once but under ten times. Trimming took 1 base from V and 5 from J, leaving 13 bases between them. Germline V gives CDR1 SGDLS, CDR2 YYNGEE. The CDR3 has 14 residues. Each CDR3 protein gets one entry after TCRdb re-called the RT-PCR reads with MiXCR. The table lists about a million distinct CDR3 sequences, 15% to 20% of them singletons. The sample was blood, either unsorted or a sorted T cell fraction (not recorded which). The TCR originated in a human donor who was either an allogeneic HSCT recipient or a stem cell or donor lymphocyte infusion donor (not recorded which). It is not recorded whose cells these are; they may come from a transplant donor. The rearrangement uses TRBV9 and TRBJ2-7, with D maybe TRBD1 (6 bases). The chain's CDR3 is CASSVFTGSHEQYF. As DNA, the CDR3 is TGTGCCAGCAGCGTATTTACAGGGTCCCACGAGCAGTACTTC.